This T cell receptor beta chain was identified during a study of T cell responses to AZD1222 COVID-19 vaccine. The CDR3 length is 13 residues. Per the germline V gene, CDR1 is LNHDA and CDR2 is SQIVND (reference sequence). V was clipped by 0 bases and J by 2 bases, with 2 bases between them. This clone was seen a handful of times. The antigen remains undetermined. Whole-study results and caveats: The study found Spike-specific TCR breadth and depth rose after two AZD1222 doses.

TCRdb keeps only in-frame clones here, not all; method: immunoSEQ multiplex PCR. The data contain 120,000 to 150,000 clones, 88% of them singletons. The chain joins TRBV19 to TRBJ1-5; D is ambiguous. This TCR was sampled from an adult in good health. This specimen consisted of peripheral blood, obtained on day 0 of AZD1222 vaccination. CDR3 bases: TGTGCCAGTAGTATAGACGGCAATCAGCCCCAGCATTTT. Translation gives CASSIDGNQPQHF.